The text below deals with one TCR beta chain. What it binds is unknown. This specimen comes from a study of blood T cells in healthy people across ages. Study-wide findings and caveats: A roughly linear age-dependent decrease characterized TCR beta diversity per million T cells. Diversity figures derived from one million T cells were judged to underestimate the true value.

The CDR3 extends over 16 amino acids. With 8 bases clipped from V and 2 bases from J, the junction kept 14 bases outside the gene matches. Primers used in a second PCR of about 7 to 12 cycles were a sample-barcoded 5' primer and a J-beta primer mix. TCRdb analysed the 5' RACE reads with MiXCR anew, one entry per CDR3 protein. This table holds 1,300,000 or so distinct CDR3 sequences, around 59% found once. This clonotype was obtained from a man younger than 35 in good health. The chain carries TRBV5-3 and TRBJ2-3, with 7 bases aligning to TRBD2. TRBV5-3 is filed as an ORF, its function uncertain. Sample: blood. The CDR3 bases are TGTGCCAGCAGCCAAGGGGTGGGGGGGGTCACAGATACGCAGTATTTT. Residues: CASSQGVGGVTDTQYF.